These 7 T cell receptor beta chains were sequenced from one sample in a study of T cell clones after liver transplantation (dated by TCRdb to about 2019). Library preparation was by the immunoSEQ multiplex PCR assay. This is the immuneACCESS table as TCRdb keeps it, with only in-frame sequences that have V and J called. A part of the clones is gone; compared with another copy, unresolved V genes explain less than half, and the rest is unexplained. The sample table contains about 20,000 clones; only one count was recorded for 80% to 95% of them. In total, the top ten clones hold 20% to 30% of the sample. The specimen was CD8+ T cells from blood, collected approximately 27 months after liver transplant. These receptors were taken from a human patient who received a liver transplant. A transplant means some T cells may be of graft donor rather than patient origin.

This clone is a singleton in its sample. J is TRBJ2-7 and V is TRBV2; TRBD2 is a possible D gene (6 bases). Trimming shortened V by 9 bases and J by 1 base, and 13 bases separated the two germline ends. The CDR3 is made up of 13 amino acids. The germline V gene encodes CDR1 SNHLY and CDR2 FYNNEI. The CDR3 sequence is CASTMTSSYEQYF. The DNA of the CDR3 is TGTGCCAGTACCATGACTAGTTCCTACGAGCAGTACTTC.

There are a few counts of this clone. The chain links TRBV13 to TRBJ1-2; 10 nucleotides match TRBD1. Trimming took 7 bases from V and 4 from J; bases not matched to a gene: 21. The CDR3 runs 19 residues. Germline loops: CDR1 PRHDT, CDR2 FYEKMQ (reference sequence). CDR3 DNA: TGTGCCAGCATGATGTCCCGAGGGAGAGGGACAGGGGATAGCTATGGCTACACCTTC. As protein: CASMMSRGRGTGDSYGYTF.

V gene TRBV28 combines with J gene TRBJ2-3, with TRBD1 matching 11 bases. After removal of 6 bases from V and 1 base from J, the junction contained 15 bases not matched to a gene. CDR3 size: 19 residues. Germline CDR1 MDHEN, CDR2 SYDVKM. The CDR3 DNA is TGTGCCAGCAGGCTACCCCACCGGACAGGGGGCAAAGGCACAGATACGCAGTATTTT. Protein product: CASRLPHRTGGKGTDTQYF.

This sequence joins TRBV11-2 and TRBJ2-3, with D perhaps given as TRBD1 or TRBD2 (5 bases each). Trimming shortened V by 1 base and J by 0 bases, and 8 bases separated the two germline ends. The V gene's germline CDR1 is SGHAT and CDR2 FQNNGV. CDR3 length equals 15 residues. The CDR3: CASSLGGSSTDTQYF. CDR3 coding DNA: TGTGCCAGCAGCTTAGGGGGGTCTAGCACAGATACGCAGTATTTT.

The V call is TRBV9, the J call TRBJ2-1, with 9 nucleotides matching TRBD2. The CDR3 is made up of 13 amino acids. V was clipped by 3 bases and J by 7 bases; unmatched bases: 2. The germline CDR1 and CDR2 sequences are SGDLS and YYNGEE. CDR3 protein: CASSASGRNEQFF. DNA for the CDR3: TGTGCCAGCAGCGCCAGCGGGAGGAATGAGCAGTTCTTC.

V is TRBV27 and J is TRBJ2-1, with TRBD1 matching over 8 bases. Germline V gene data show CDR1 as MNHEY and CDR2 as SMNVEV (reference sequence). Trimming at V came to 2 bases and at J to 6 bases, leaving 3 bases not matched to a gene. The CDR3 is 14 amino acids. CDR3 residues: CASSLAGTGNEQFF. CDR3 coding DNA: TGTGCCAGCAGTTTAGCCGGGACAGGCAATGAGCAGTTCTTC.

This chain uses TRBV4-1 with TRBJ2-7; D not certain. The CDR3 is made up of 13 amino acids. The V gene lost 0 bases and the J gene lost 6 bases, with 9 bases spanning the gap. Germline V lookup: CDR1 MGHRA, CDR2 YSYEKL. This CDR3 is CASSQEPPGEQYF. The CDR3 coding sequence is TGCGCCAGCAGCCAAGAACCCCCGGGCGAGCAGTACTTC.